This TCR beta chain was identified in a study of HIV-infected children after antiretroviral therapy interruption. RNA-based 3' RACE libraries used unique molecular identifiers. TCRdb re-called the 3' RACE reads through MiXCR, storing one row per CDR3 protein. The table lists about 89,000 distinct CDR3 sequences, about 6.9% of them singletons. The treatment is: PENTA 11 planned treatment interruption arm or continuous ART arm. The study's findings and limits: After treatment interruption started, naive CD4+ CDR3 overlap across time points dropped.

V was cut by 3 bases and J by 6 bases, with 9 bases left in between. The CDR3 is made up of 12 amino acids. This clonotype was observed many times. Its target is not known. The sequence was obtained from a pool of human donors with HIV. The chain combines TRBV12-3 or TRBV12-4 with TRBJ2-7; D is unresolved. This sample comprised CD45RA+ CD4+ T cells from PBMCs, pooled from several time points, obtained from a donor given antiretroviral therapy, either interrupted or continuous. Subset in this sample: naive CD4+ CD45RA+ CD45RO- T cells. CDR3 sequence: CASSLRQIEQYF. The CDR3 DNA sequence: TGTGCCAGCAGTTTGAGGCAGATCGAGCAGTACTTC.